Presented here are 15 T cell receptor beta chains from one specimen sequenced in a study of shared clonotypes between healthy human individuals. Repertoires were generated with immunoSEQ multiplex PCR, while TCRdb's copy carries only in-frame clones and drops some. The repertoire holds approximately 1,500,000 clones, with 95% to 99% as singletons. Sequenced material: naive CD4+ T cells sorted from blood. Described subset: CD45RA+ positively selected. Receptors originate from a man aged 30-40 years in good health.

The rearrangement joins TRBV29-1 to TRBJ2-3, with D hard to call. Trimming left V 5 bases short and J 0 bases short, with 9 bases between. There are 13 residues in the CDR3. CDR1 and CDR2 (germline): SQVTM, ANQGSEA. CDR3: CSVRVQSTDTQYF. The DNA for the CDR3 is TGCAGCGTTCGAGTACAGAGCACAGATACGCAGTATTTT.

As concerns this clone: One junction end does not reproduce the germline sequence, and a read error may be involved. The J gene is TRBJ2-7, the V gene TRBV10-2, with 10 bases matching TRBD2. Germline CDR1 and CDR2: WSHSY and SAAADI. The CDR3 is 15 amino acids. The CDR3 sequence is CASSELPSGGYAQYF. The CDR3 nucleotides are TGCGCCAGCAGTGAGCTTCCTAGCGGGGGCTACGCGCAGTACTTC.

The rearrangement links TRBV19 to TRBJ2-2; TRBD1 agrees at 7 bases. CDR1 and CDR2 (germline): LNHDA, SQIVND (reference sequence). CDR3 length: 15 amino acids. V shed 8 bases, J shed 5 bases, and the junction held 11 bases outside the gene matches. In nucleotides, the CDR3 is TGTGCCAGTGCCTCGCCAGGGGGTGGAACCGGGGAGCTGTTTTTT. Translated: CASASPGGGTGELFF.

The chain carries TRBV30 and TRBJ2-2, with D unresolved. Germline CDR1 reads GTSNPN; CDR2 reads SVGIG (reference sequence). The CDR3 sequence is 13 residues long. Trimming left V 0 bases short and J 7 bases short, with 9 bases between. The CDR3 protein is CAWSVWADGELFF. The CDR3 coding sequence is TGTGCCTGGAGTGTATGGGCAGACGGGGAGCTGTTTTTT.

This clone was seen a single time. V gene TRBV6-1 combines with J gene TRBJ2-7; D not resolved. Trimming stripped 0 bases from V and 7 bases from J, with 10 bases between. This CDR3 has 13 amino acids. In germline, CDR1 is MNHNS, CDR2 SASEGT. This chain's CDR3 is CASSEALRGEQYF. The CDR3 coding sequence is TGTGCCAGCAGTGAAGCGCTGCGTGGGGAGCAGTACTTC.

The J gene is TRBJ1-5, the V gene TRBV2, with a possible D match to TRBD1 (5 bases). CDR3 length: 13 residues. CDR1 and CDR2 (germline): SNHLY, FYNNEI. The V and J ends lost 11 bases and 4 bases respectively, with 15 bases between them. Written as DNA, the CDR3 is TGTGCCGGTAGAACCGCAGGGAATCAGCCCCAGCATTTT. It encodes CAGRTAGNQPQHF.

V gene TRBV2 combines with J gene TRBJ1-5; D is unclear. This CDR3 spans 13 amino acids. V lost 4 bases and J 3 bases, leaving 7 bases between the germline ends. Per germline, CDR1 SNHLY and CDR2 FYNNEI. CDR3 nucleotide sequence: TGTGCCAGCAGTGTGGGCCTCAATCAGCCCCAGCATTTT. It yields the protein CASSVGLNQPQHF.

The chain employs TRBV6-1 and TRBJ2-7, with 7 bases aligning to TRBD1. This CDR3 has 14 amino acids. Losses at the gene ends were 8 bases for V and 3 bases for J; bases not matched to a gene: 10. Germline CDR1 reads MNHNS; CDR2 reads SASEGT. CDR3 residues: CASCMTGYFYEQYF. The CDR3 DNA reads TGTGCCAGCTGTATGACAGGGTATTTCTACGAGCAGTACTTC.

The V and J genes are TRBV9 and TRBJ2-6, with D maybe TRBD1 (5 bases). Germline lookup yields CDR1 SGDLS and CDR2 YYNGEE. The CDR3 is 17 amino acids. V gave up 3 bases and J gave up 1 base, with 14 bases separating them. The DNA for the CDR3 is TGTGCCAGCAGCGCCCCCTCAAGGGGTTCTGGGGCCAACGTCCTGACTTTC. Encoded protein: CASSAPSRGSGANVLTF.

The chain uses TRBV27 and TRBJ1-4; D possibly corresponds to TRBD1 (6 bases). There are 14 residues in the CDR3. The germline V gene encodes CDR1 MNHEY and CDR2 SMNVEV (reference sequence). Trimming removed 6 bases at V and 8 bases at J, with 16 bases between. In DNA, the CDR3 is TGTGCCAGCAGCCCGGGGGGGGCGTACGAAAAACTGTTTTTT. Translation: CASSPGGAYEKLFF.

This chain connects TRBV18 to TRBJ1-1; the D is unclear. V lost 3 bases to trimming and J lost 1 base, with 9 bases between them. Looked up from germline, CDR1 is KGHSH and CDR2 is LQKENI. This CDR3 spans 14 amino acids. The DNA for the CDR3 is TGTGCCAGCTCACCGGGTACCTGGAACACTGAAGCTTTCTTT. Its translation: CASSPGTWNTEAFF.

CDR3 region: CASSVVGTSGRDTQYF. The CDR3 region has the DNA TGTGCCAGCAGCGTAGTGGGGACTAGCGGGAGAGATACGCAGTATTTT. V and J are TRBV9 and TRBJ2-3, with TRBD2 identical over 14 bases. This CDR3 has 16 amino acids. CDR1 is SGDLS, CDR2 YYNGEE, per germline. V lost 0 bases to trimming and J lost 5 bases; unmatched junction nucleotides: 2.

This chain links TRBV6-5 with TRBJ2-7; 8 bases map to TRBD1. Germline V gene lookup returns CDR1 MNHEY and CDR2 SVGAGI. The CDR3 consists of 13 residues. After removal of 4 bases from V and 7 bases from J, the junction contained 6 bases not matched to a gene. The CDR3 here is CASSLTGAGEQYF. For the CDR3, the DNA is TGTGCCAGCAGTTTGACAGGGGCAGGAGAGCAGTACTTC.

In DNA form, the CDR3 reads TGTGCCAGCATCGACTCAGCCGGGACAATGGACGAGCAGTACTTC. The encoded protein is CASIDSAGTMDEQYF. The chain employs TRBV7-9 and TRBJ2-7; possible D gene TRBD1, 6 bases. The CDR3 loop spans 15 amino acids. The germline V and J ends were trimmed by 7 bases and 5 bases, with 21 bases remaining between them. From germline, CDR1 is SEHNR and CDR2 FQNEAQ (reference sequence). Full variable domain (rest looked up from reference TRBV7-9 and TRBJ2-7): DTGVSQNPRHKITKRGQNVTFRCDPISEHNRLYWYRQTLGQGPEFLTYFQNEAQLEKSRLLSDRFSAERPKGSFSTLEIQRTEQGDSAMYLCASIDSAGTMDEQYFGPGTRLTVT.

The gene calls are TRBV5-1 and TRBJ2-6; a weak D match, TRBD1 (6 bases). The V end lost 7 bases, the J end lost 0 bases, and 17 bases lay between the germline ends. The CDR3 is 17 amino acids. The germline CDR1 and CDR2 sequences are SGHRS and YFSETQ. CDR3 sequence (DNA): TGCGCCAGCTCTCATATACAGGGATTCTCTGGGGCCAACGTCCTGACTTTC. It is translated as CASSHIQGFSGANVLTF.